This TCR beta chain was sequenced during a study of control samples from healthy donors and cancer patients. The table came from immunoSEQ multiplex PCR; TCRdb's copy has only in-frame clones and leaves some out. The sample contains 180,000 or so clones, 93% of which appear only once. This CDR3 is 11 amino acids long. V was trimmed by 4 bases and J by 7 bases, leaving 8 bases between them. The germline V gene encodes CDR1 LGHDT and CDR2 YNNKEL (reference sequence). Source material: blood. This rearrangement joins TRBV3-1 (or the pseudogene TRBV3-2) to TRBJ2-7; tentatively, D is TRBD2 (5 bases). This TCR was recovered from a woman aged 55-75 years in good health. The CDR3 loop is CASSRRDEQYF. In DNA, the CDR3 is TGTGCCAGCAGCCGTCGGGATGAGCAGTACTTC.